Each of the 8 T cell receptor beta chains below was sequenced from the same sample in a study of blood T cell repertoires in COVID-19. Sequencing used immunoSEQ multiplex PCR; TCRdb keeps in-frame clones, though not all of them. The data contain around 250,000 clones, roughly 80% of them seen just once; the ten biggest clones take up around 3.3%. The sequenced sample was peripheral blood. The origin of the receptors is a woman younger than 35 with acute or convalescent COVID-19.

V usage is TRBV7-9 and J usage is TRBJ2-3; D remains unclear. This CDR3 comprises 12 residues. Germline CDR1 is SEHNR and CDR2 is FQNEAQ (reference sequence). Trimming took 5 bases from V and 6 from J, leaving 9 bases between them. Written as DNA, the CDR3 is TGTGCCAGCAGCCCTACCGGGGATACGCAGTATTTT. Translating gives CASSPTGDTQYF.

The chain combines TRBV7-2 with TRBJ1-2; the D gene is possibly TRBD1 (5 bases). CDR1 and CDR2 (germline): SGHTA, FQGNSA. V gave up 1 base and J gave up 4 bases, with 13 bases separating them. The length of the CDR3 is 15 residues. The CDR3 bases are TGTGCCAGCAGCTTAGTGGGGCAGGGATTCTATGGCTACACCTTC. Amino acid sequence: CASSLVGQGFYGYTF.

The chain has TRBV28 and TRBJ1-2; 9 nucleotides line up with TRBD1. There are 13 residues in the CDR3. CDR1 is MDHEN and CDR2 is SYDVKM in the germline V gene. V gave up 3 bases and J gave up 8 bases; unmatched junction bases: 4. CDR3 amino acids: CASSFGDREGYTF. The DNA of the CDR3 is TGTGCCAGCAGTTTCGGGGACAGGGAAGGCTACACCTTC.

As for this clone: A read error may produce the germline difference seen at one junction end. The genes are TRBV6-5 and TRBJ1-1, with D possibly being TRBD1 (6 bases). The CDR3 has 14 amino acids. Germline loops: CDR1 MNHEY, CDR2 SVGAGI. The chain's CDR3 is CASSYSTGNAEAFF. CDR3 bases: TGTGCCAGCAGTTACTCCACAGGGAACGCTGAAGCTTTCTTT.

V is TRBV12-3 or TRBV12-4 and J is TRBJ1-5; D is unclear. The length of the CDR3 is 13 residues. Trimming cost V 5 bases and J 6 bases, with 11 bases left between them. The CDR3 DNA sequence: TGTGCCAGCAGTCCAGATGCGGCTCAGCCCCAGCATTTT. It translates to CASSPDAAQPQHF.

V usage is TRBV14 and J usage is TRBJ2-3; 13 positions agree with TRBD2. CDR1 and CDR2 (germline): SGHDN, FVKESK. This CDR3 spans 16 amino acids. V was pared by 4 bases and J by 5 bases, with 6 bases of the junction left unmatched. CDR3 region: CASSPWTSGSLDTQYF. The CDR3 DNA follows: TGTGCCAGCAGCCCGTGGACTAGCGGGAGTTTAGATACGCAGTATTTT.

The chain is built from TRBV6-2 or TRBV6-3 and TRBJ2-3; D not resolved. This CDR3 is 14 amino acids long. The germline V gene encodes CDR1 MNHEY and CDR2 SVGEGT. Trimming cost V 1 base and J 4 bases, with 9 bases left between them. The chain's CDR3 is CASSYLATSDTQYF. The CDR3 DNA follows: TGTGCCAGCAGTTACTTGGCCACATCAGATACGCAGTATTTT.

This clone has only one observation. The chain combines TRBV7-3 with TRBJ2-3; 8 bases match TRBD1. CDR3 length equals 15 residues. Losses at the gene ends were 5 bases for V and 3 bases for J; bases not matched to a gene: 7. The V gene's germline CDR1 is SGHTA and CDR2 FQGTGA. This CDR3 reads CASSHYRGETDTQYF. CDR3 bases: TGTGCCAGCAGCCACTACAGGGGGGAGACAGATACGCAGTATTTT.